Included here is one TCR beta chain sequence, with context. The sample holds one count of this clone. Its antigen remains unidentified. The input lacks base qualities; no much larger clone sits a single base away. Whole blood was collected in K2EDTA tubes by collaborating institutions according to the institutions' own protocols. For TCRbeta analysis, collaborators shipped samples in one of three forms: frozen whole blood, isolated PBMCs, or DNA extracted from either of those sample types. Cut back by 6 bases and 6 bases, the V and J ends lie 9 bases apart. The CDR3 measures 11 amino acids from cysteine to phenylalanine. Of all the DNA, just the CDR3 is kept, 33 bases in frame from base 1. The germline V gene provides CDR1 MDHEN and CDR2 SYDVKM. TCRbeta CDR3 regions were amplified from genomic DNA using the immunoSEQ Assay, a bias-controlled multiplex PCR. The paper's data handling went like this. The number of nucleated cells in each sample was estimated by amplification of reference gene primers within the assay. To quantify the absolute abundance of each unique TCRbeta CDR3 rearrangement, sequence reads were collapsed and filtered. For each sample, productive Simpson clonality was calculated by taking the square root of Simpson's diversity index across productive rearrangements. TCRdb stores this immuneACCESS table with in-frame sequences only. Part of the clones is absent; in the studies checked, under half of the shortfall reflects unresolved V genes, and no reason is known for the rest. The DNA gave D and trimming, while V, J and clone size come from that table. Present in this sample are some 90,000 clones, around 89% of which were seen just once. The biggest ten clones account for 4.3% of the sample.

The data were obtained in a study of blood T cell repertoires in COVID-19 (dated by TCRdb to the early 2020s). With regard to the full study: Samples from collaborators originated in the United States, Italy and Spain and spanned both the acute and convalescent phases of COVID-19. The prospective study material was composed of cDNA or gDNA derived from T cells, B-cell-depleted T cells, or PBMCs. Subjects who had been exposed to COVID-19, were actively infected with it, or had recovered from it provided the deeply sampled blood TCRbeta repertoires that made up the dataset. The repertoires were released in a freely available public database intended as a resource for research on the immune response to SARS-CoV-2. Samples were obtained from the ongoing ImmuneRACE study (first 160 participants) and from 1,254 subjects provided by 6 global collaborators. A de-identified subject ID, COVID-19 status, age in years and sex were almost always included in the sample metadata. HLA class I and class II types, where available, came from metadata supplied by the sample provider rather than from assay-based typing.

Study-level results and caveats: The amount of clinical and demographic metadata varied by source and participant and was provided uncurated.

The sample taken for sequencing was peripheral blood. This sequence uses TRBV28 and TRBJ2-7; no D segment can be confidently identified. The source of this sequence is a woman of 80 years or more with active or convalescent COVID-19. The CDR3 protein sequence reads: CASSPLLEQYF. The bases read TGTGCCAGCAGCCCCCTCCTCGAGCAGTACTTC.